One sample yielded the 20 T cell receptor beta chains listed below, sequenced in a study of blood T cell repertoires in COVID-19 (TCRdb year 2020). The library relied on the immunoSEQ multiplex PCR assay. The table was pulled from immuneACCESS by TCRdb, which kept in-frame rearrangements only. Such tables lose some clones; where checked, under half of the loss comes from unresolved V genes, and the rest has no known cause. The sample contains roughly 240,000 clones, roughly 85% of them found a single time. The ten largest account for roughly 5% of the sample. Sequences were obtained from peripheral blood. These receptors originate from a man aged 50 or older with COVID-19, enrolled during active disease.

This clone was picked up one time. This chain connects TRBV6-5 to TRBJ1-3, with no clear D. In germline, CDR1 is MNHEY, CDR2 SVGAGI. The V gene lost 5 bases and the J gene lost 5 bases, with 13 bases spanning the gap. This CDR3 is built from 14 residues. The CDR3 DNA reads TGTGCCAGCAGTCGGGATCGGGGTAGAAACACCATATATTTT. Its protein is CASSRDRGRNTIYF.

This clone was found a few times. J is TRBJ1-1 and V is TRBV7-8; TRBD1 is a possible D gene (5 bases). The CDR3 is 15 residues long. The ends were cut back, 1 base at V and 4 bases at J, with 13 bases in the middle. Germline V gene sequence: CDR1 SGHVS, CDR2 FQNEAQ. CDR3 in amino acids: CASSLVRQGGTEAFF. In nucleotides, the CDR3 is TGTGCCAGCAGCTTAGTCCGGCAGGGAGGCACTGAAGCTTTCTTT.

This rearrangement joins TRBV4-3 to TRBJ1-5; no reliable D call. Germline V lookup: CDR1 LGHNA, CDR2 YSLEER. Deletions cut 0 bases from V and 0 bases from J, with 3 bases between. The CDR3 is 14 residues long. CDR3 bases: TGCGCCAGCAGCCAAGAGAGTAGCAATCAGCCCCAGCATTTT. Residues: CASSQESSNQPQHF.

Only a few counts were recorded for this clone. The V call is TRBV21-1, the J call TRBJ2-7; TRBD2, the table's D call, was not compared with the DNA. TRBV21-1 is recorded as a pseudogene. The CDR3 is 18 amino acids. The CDR3 region is CASSKREWTSGGGHEQYF. CDR3 nucleotide sequence: TGTGCCAGCAGCAAAAGGGAGTGGACTAGCGGGGGGGGTCACGAGCAGTACTTC.

This chain uses TRBV30 with TRBJ1-1; weak D call: TRBD1 (6 bases). This CDR3 contains 12 residues. The V end was cut by 5 bases, the J end by 4 bases, with 11 bases between. Germline V gene data show CDR1 as GTSNPN and CDR2 as SVGIG (reference sequence). CDR3 DNA sequence: TGTGCCTGGGACAGGACACTCACTGAAGCTTTCTTT. Its protein is CAWDRTLTEAFF. Complete variable domain (other parts from reference TRBV30 and TRBJ1-1): SQTIHQWPATLVQPVGSPLSLECTVEGTSNPNLYWYRQAAGRGLQLLFYSVGIGQISSEVPQNLSASRPQDRQFILSSKKLLLSDSGFYLCAWDRTLTEAFFGQGTRLTVV.

The chain links TRBV6-1 to TRBJ2-2, with TRBD2 identical over 9 bases. Germline-derived CDR1 and CDR2 are MNHNS and SASEGT. Trimming at V came to 2 bases and at J to 7 bases, leaving 8 bases not matched to a gene. The CDR3 sequence is 16 residues long. The CDR3 region has the DNA TGTGCCAGCAGTGAATTCGGCGGGGGGGCCCTCGGGGAGCTGTTTTTT. Translation: CASSEFGGGALGELFF.

This chain uses TRBV10-3 with TRBJ2-2, with 8 nucleotides matching TRBD1. Germline V CDR1 and CDR2: ENHRY, SYGVKD. The CDR3 is 15 amino acids. After removal of 0 bases from V and 3 bases from J, the junction contained 0 bases not matched to a gene. The CDR3 DNA follows: TGTGCCATCAGTGAGTCGACAGGGGACACCGGGGAGCTGTTTTTT. Its protein is CAISESTGDTGELFF.

CDR3 amino acids: CASSSGQSSGNTIYF. CDR3 in DNA: TGCGCCAGCAGTTCCGGACAGAGCTCTGGAAACACCATATATTTT. The rearrangement joins TRBV5-1 to TRBJ1-3; D is perhaps TRBD1 (6 bases). The germline gives CDR1 SGHRS, CDR2 YFSETQ. The CDR3 contains 15 residues. V was clipped by 5 bases and J by 0 bases, with 12 bases between them.

The rearrangement joins TRBV13 to TRBJ1-6; D unclear. This CDR3 has 14 amino acids. V shed 2 bases and J shed 9 bases, with 11 bases lying between them. The germline V gene encodes CDR1 PRHDT and CDR2 FYEKMQ (reference sequence). As DNA, the CDR3 is TGTGCCAGCAGCTTATCACGCGCTGGTTCACCCCTCCACTTT. Amino acids: CASSLSRAGSPLHF.

The rearrangement uses TRBV6-5 and TRBJ1-1; no clear D gene. Trimming cost V 7 bases and J 3 bases, with 9 bases left between them. This CDR3 contains 12 residues. The V gene's germline CDR1 is MNHEY and CDR2 SVGAGI. DNA of the CDR3: TGTGCCAGCATGAGGAGTTACACTGAAGCTTTCTTT. Protein: CASMRSYTEAFF.

This sequence joins TRBV11-2 and TRBJ1-3; 10 nucleotides line up with TRBD1. The length of the CDR3 is 14 residues. CDR1 is SGHAT and CDR2 is FQNNGV in the germline V gene. V dropped 5 bases and J dropped 2; count of bases not matched to a gene: 0. The CDR3 DNA is TGTGCCAGCAGCGGGACAGGGGCTGGAAACACCATATATTTT. As protein: CASSGTGAGNTIYF.

The CDR3 nucleotides are TGTGCCAGCGCCTGGGGCAGATCCTACGAGCAGTACTTC. It yields the protein CASAWGRSYEQYF. The chain has TRBV18 and TRBJ2-7; tentative D call: TRBD1 (5 bases). Germline V gene data show CDR1 as KGHSH and CDR2 as LQKENI. With 8 bases removed from V and 1 base from J, the gap between germline ends came to 12 bases. The CDR3 contains 13 residues.

As for this clone: The same CDR3 is also encoded by other DNA sequences in this sample. The J gene is TRBJ2-1, the V gene TRBV14; D is possibly TRBD2 (5 bases). The germline V gene has CDR1 SGHDN and CDR2 FVKESK. Trimming pared 1 base from V and 2 bases from J, leaving 6 bases between. This CDR3 region has 14 residues. CDR3 region: CASSQAGAYNEQFF. In DNA, the CDR3 is TGTGCCAGCAGCCAAGCCGGGGCCTACAATGAGCAGTTCTTC.

The chain combines TRBV29-1 with TRBJ2-2; D is undetermined. The CDR3 runs to 13 residues. Per germline, CDR1 SQVTM and CDR2 ANQGSEA. Trimming took 6 bases from V and 1 from J, leaving 9 bases between them. CDR3: CSVTTGNTGELFF. The CDR3, as DNA: TGCAGCGTAACGACGGGGAACACCGGGGAGCTGTTTTTT.

In this sample, this clone turned up once. The V and J genes are TRBV3-1 (or the pseudogene TRBV3-2) and TRBJ2-5; 9 positions match TRBD2. The CDR3 has 14 residues. Germline V gene lookup returns CDR1 LGHDT and CDR2 YNNKEL (reference sequence). J was trimmed by 5 bases and V by 0 bases; bases with no gene match: 1. DNA for the CDR3: TGTGCCAGCAGCCAAGACGCGGGGGGGGAGACCCAGTACTTC. Translation: CASSQDAGGETQYF.

This clone was detected only once. This rearrangement joins TRBV2 to TRBJ1-2, with 9 positions matching TRBD1. Germline V gives CDR1 SNHLY, CDR2 FYNNEI. The junction had 10 bases not matched to a gene; V was cut back by 6 bases and J by 8 bases. The CDR3 runs to 14 residues. The CDR3 nucleotides are TGTGCCAGCAGCGATAGACAGGGGGGGGTCGGCTACACCTTC. Protein product: CASSDRQGGVGYTF.

This clone was counted between two and nine times. The rearrangement uses TRBV4-3 and TRBJ2-7; D may be TRBD1 (5 bases). CDR3 length equals 14 residues. The V end was cut by 0 bases, the J end by 0 bases, with 6 bases between. Looked up from germline, CDR1 is LGHNA and CDR2 is YSLEER. CDR3 in DNA: TGCGCCAGCAGCCAAGATCAGGGCTCCTACGAGCAGTACTTC. This gives the protein CASSQDQGSYEQYF.

This chain links TRBV11-3 with TRBJ2-2; TRBD2 aligns across 7 bases. Trimming took 4 bases from V and 1 from J; bases not matched to a gene: 3. CDR1 and CDR2 from the germline V gene are SGHNT and YENEEA. This CDR3 comprises 15 residues. The CDR3 DNA follows: TGTGCCAGCAGCTGGAGCGGGGTGAACACCGGGGAGCTGTTTTTT. As protein: CASSWSGVNTGELFF.

This sequence joins TRBV28 and TRBJ1-3; 7 nucleotides align to TRBD1. Unmatched junction bases numbered 13, after V lost 6 bases and J lost 8 bases. Germline lookup yields CDR1 MDHEN and CDR2 SYDVKM. This CDR3 is 15 amino acids long. In DNA form, the CDR3 reads TGTGCCAGCAGCCCAGACAGGGCTACAATTGACACCATATATTTT. This codes for CASSPDRATIDTIYF.

This chain joins TRBV30 and TRBJ1-2; tentative D call: TRBD1 (5 bases). Trimming took 2 bases from V and 8 from J, leaving 18 bases between them. The V gene's germline CDR1 is GTSNPN and CDR2 SVGIG (reference sequence). This CDR3 has 14 amino acids. The CDR3 spells CAWSPTGSSRGYTF. Written as DNA, the CDR3 is TGTGCCTGGAGTCCCACAGGAAGTTCCCGGGGCTACACCTTC.